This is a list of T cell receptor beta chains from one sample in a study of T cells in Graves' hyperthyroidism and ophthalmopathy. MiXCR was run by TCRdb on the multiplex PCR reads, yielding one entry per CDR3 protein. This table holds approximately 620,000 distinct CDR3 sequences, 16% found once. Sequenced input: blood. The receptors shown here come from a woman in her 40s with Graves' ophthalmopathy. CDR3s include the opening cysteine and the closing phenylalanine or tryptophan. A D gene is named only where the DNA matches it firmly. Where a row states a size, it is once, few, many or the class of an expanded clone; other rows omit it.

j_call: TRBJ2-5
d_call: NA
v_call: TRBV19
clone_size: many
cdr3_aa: CASSITREETQYF
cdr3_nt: TGTGCCAGTAGTATTACGCGGGAAGAGACCCAGTACTTC

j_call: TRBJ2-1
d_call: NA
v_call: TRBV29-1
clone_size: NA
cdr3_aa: CSVWGGGKVYNEQFF
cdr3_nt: TGCAGCGTTTGGGGAGGGGGGAAGGTGTACAATGAGCAGTTCTTC

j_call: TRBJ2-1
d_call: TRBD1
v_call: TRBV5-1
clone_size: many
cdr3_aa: CASKRQGPLHAEQFF
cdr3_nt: TGCGCCAGCAAGAGACAGGGGCCACTCCACGCTGAGCAGTTCTTC

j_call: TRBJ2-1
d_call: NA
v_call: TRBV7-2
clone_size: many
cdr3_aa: CASSPRAGADEQFF
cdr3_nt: TGTGCCAGCAGCCCAAGGGCCGGGGCCGATGAGCAGTTCTTC

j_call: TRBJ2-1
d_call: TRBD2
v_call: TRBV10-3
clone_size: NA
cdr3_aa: CATGLAPNEQFF
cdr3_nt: TGTGCCACCGGACTAGCGCCGAATGAGCAGTTCTTC

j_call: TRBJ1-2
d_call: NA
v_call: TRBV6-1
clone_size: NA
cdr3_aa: CASSEVQGNYGYTF
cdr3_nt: TGTGCCAGCAGTGAAGTGCAGGGGAACTATGGCTACACCTTC

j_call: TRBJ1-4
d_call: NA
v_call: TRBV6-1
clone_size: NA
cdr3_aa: CASTTGEKNEKLFF
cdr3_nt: TGTGCCAGCACCACGGGGGAAAAGAATGAAAAACTGTTTTTT

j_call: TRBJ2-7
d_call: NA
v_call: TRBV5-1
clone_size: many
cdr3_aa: CASSLGQDRTDYTYEQYF
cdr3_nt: TGCGCCAGCAGCTTGGGGCAGGACCGGACAGATTACACCTACGAGCAGTACTTC

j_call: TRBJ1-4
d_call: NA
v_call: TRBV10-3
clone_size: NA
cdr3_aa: CAISDRSNEKLFF
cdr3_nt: TGTGCCATCAGTGACAGGTCTAATGAAAAACTGTTTTTT

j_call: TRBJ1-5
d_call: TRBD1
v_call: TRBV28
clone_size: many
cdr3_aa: CASSFLDRENQPQHF
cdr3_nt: TGTGCCAGCAGTTTCCTCGACAGGGAAAATCAGCCCCAGCATTTT

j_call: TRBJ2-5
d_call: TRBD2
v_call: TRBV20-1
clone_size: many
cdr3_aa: CSAFRGGFQETQYF
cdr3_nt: TGCAGTGCTTTTCGCGGGGGATTCCAAGAGACCCAGTACTTC

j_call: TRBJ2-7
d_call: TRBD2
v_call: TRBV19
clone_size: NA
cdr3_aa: CASSITSGPAGYEQYF
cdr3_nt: TGTGCCAGTAGTATTACTAGCGGGCCCGCAGGTTACGAGCAGTACTTC

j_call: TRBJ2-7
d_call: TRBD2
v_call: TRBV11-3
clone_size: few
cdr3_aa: CASSLFSGIAYEQYF
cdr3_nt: TGTGCCAGCAGCTTGTTTAGCGGGATAGCCTACGAGCAGTACTTC

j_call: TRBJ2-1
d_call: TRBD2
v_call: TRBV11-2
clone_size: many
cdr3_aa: CASSLQVAGEKFYNEQFF
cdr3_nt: TGTGCCAGCAGCTTACAAGTAGCGGGAGAGAAATTCTACAATGAGCAGTTCTTC

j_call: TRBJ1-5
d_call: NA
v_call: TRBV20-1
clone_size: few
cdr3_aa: CSARARSDSNSNQPQHF
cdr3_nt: TGCAGTGCTAGAGCTCGCTCGGACAGTAATAGCAATCAGCCCCAGCATTTT

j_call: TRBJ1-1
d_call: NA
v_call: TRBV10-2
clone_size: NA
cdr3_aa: CASSVMLNTEAFF
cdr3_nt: TGCGCCAGCAGTGTTATGCTGAACACTGAAGCTTTCTTT

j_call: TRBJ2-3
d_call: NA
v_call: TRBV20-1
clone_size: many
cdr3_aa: CSAPPAGYTDTQYF
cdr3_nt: TGCAGTGCTCCACCCGCGGGCTACACAGATACGCAGTATTTT